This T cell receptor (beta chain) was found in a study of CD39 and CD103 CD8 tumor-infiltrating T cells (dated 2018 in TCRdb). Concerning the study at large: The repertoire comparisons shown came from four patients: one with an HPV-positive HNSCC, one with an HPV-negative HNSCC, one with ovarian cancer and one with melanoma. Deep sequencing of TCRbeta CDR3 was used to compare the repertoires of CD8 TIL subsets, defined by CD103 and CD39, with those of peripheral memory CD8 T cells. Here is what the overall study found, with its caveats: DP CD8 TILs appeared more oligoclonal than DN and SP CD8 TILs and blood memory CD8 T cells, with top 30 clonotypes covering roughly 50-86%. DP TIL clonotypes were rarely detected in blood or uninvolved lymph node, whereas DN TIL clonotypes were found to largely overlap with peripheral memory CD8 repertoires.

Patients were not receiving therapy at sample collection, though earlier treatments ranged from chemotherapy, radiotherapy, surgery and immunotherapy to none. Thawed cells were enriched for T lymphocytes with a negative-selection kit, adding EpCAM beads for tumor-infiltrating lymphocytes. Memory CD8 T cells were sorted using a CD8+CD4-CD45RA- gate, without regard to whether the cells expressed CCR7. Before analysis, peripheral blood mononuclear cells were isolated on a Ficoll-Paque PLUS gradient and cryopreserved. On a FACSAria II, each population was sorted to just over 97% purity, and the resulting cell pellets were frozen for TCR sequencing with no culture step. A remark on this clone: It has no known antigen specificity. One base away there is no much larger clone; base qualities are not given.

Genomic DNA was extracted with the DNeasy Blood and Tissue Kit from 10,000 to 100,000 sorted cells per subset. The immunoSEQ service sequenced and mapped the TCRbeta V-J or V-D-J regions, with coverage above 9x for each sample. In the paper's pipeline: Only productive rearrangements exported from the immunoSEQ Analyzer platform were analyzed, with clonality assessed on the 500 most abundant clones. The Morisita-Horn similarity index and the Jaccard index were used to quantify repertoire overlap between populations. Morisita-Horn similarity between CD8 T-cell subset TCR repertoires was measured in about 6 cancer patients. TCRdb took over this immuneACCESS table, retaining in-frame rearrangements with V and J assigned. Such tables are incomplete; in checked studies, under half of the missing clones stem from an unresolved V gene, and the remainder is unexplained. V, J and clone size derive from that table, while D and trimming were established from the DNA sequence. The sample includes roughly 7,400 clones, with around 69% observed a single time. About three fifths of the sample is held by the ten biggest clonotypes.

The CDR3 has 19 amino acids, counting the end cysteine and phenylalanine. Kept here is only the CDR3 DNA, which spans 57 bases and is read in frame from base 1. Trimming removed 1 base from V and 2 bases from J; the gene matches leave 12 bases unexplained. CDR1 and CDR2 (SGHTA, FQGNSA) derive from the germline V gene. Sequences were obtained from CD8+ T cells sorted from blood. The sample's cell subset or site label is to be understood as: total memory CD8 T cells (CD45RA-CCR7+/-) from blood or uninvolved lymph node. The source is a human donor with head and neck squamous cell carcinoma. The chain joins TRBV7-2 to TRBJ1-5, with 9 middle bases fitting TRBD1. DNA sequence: TGTGCCAGCAGCTTAGTTAGACAGGGGGTTTTATCGGGCAATCAGCCCCAGCATTTT. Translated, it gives CASSLVRQGVLSGNQPQHF.